Shown below are 21 T cell receptor beta chains from a single sample sequenced in a study of blood T cell repertoires in COVID-19. Sequenced by immunoSEQ multiplex PCR; TCRdb stores in-frame clones only, minus some. The sample has 250,000 to 350,000 clones; roughly 84% are singletons. The sample consisted of peripheral blood. The receptor set was obtained from a human donor with COVID-19, enrolled during active disease. The donor label of this sample is uncertain.

J is TRBJ2-1 and V is TRBV28; 15 positions agree with TRBD2. CDR1 MDHEN and CDR2 SYDVKM come from the germline V gene. The trim removed 8 bases at V and 8 bases at J, leaving 4 bases unmatched. The CDR3 has 14 residues. The CDR3 spells CASRTSGREDEQFF. The CDR3 coding sequence is TGTGCCAGCCGGACTAGCGGGAGGGAGGATGAGCAGTTCTTC.

The chain employs TRBV20-1 and TRBJ1-6, with a tentative D call TRBD1 (6 bases). V was trimmed by 3 bases and J by 10 bases, leaving 19 bases between them. This CDR3 is 15 amino acids long. Germline CDR1 and CDR2: DFQATT and SNEGSKA (reference sequence). CDR3 residues: CSASSQGPRGSPLHF. In DNA form, the CDR3 reads TGCAGTGCTAGTAGTCAGGGGCCCAGGGGATCACCCCTCCACTTT.

V and J are TRBV29-1 and TRBJ1-2; the D gene is possibly TRBD1 (6 bases). Germline values: CDR1 SQVTM, CDR2 ANQGSEA. This CDR3 region has 14 residues. Trimming took off 7 bases at V and 6 bases at J, with 21 bases between the two ends. CDR3 DNA: TGCAGCGGCCTTGGGGCTCAGGGGATCGATGGCTACACCTTC. Amino acids: CSGLGAQGIDGYTF.

This clone has a handful of counts. This rearrangement joins TRBV4-3 to TRBJ2-1; 9 nucleotides line up with TRBD2. This CDR3 spans 14 amino acids. V lost 8 bases, J lost 9 bases, and 11 bases stayed unmatched. Germline CDR1 and CDR2: LGHNA and YSLEER. The DNA of the CDR3 is TGCGCCAGCGGCGTGTTGCGGGAGGGGAGTGAGCAGTTCTTC. Protein: CASGVLREGSEQFF.

J is TRBJ2-7 and V is TRBV10-1; D call uncertain. This CDR3 comprises 14 residues. The germline CDR1 and CDR2 sequences are WNHNN and SYGVQD (reference sequence). The V end lost 10 bases, the J end lost 1 base, and 17 bases lay between the germline ends. The DNA for the CDR3 is TGCGCCATAACAGACATTAACCCTTCCTACGAGCAGTACTTC. It codes for CAITDINPSYEQYF.

The chain has TRBV27 and TRBJ2-1, with TRBD2 matching over 8 bases. With V trimmed by 5 bases and J by 2 bases, 5 bases remained unmatched. This CDR3 is built from 15 residues. The V gene's germline CDR1 is MNHEY and CDR2 SMNVEV (reference sequence). This chain's CDR3 is CASSQSGRTYNEQFF. The DNA for the CDR3 is TGTGCCAGCAGTCAAAGCGGGAGAACCTACAATGAGCAGTTCTTC.

The chain links TRBV4-1 to TRBJ1-1, with 10 bases fitting TRBD1. Germline V CDR1 and CDR2: MGHRA, YSYEKL. V shed 4 bases, J shed 4 bases, and the junction held 6 bases outside the gene matches. CDR3 length equals 15 residues. The CDR3 coding sequence is TGCGCCAGCAGCCGCCCGGGACAGGGGACCACTGAAGCTTTCTTT. Translating gives CASSRPGQGTTEAFF.

The V call is TRBV11-2, the J call TRBJ2-1; D may be TRBD1 (6 bases). The CDR3 length is 16 residues. V lost 5 bases, J lost 7 bases, and 21 bases lay in between. Looked up from germline, CDR1 is SGHAT and CDR2 is FQNNGV. DNA for the CDR3: TGTGCCAGCAGCCTGGACCCTTCCCGAACAGGGAATGAGCAGTTCTTC. This codes for CASSLDPSRTGNEQFF.

A single count supports this clone. The CDR3 DNA sequence: TGTGCCAGCTCACCGGGGGCAGGGACGCCAAACTATGGCTACACCTTC. This gives the protein CASSPGAGTPNYGYTF. The rearrangement links TRBV18 to TRBJ1-2, with D perhaps matching TRBD1 (6 bases). The CDR3 is 16 residues long. Trimming took off 3 bases at V and 2 bases at J, with 16 bases between the two ends. Germline CDR1 reads KGHSH; CDR2 reads LQKENI.

About this clone: The identical CDR3 is also encoded by other nucleotide sequences in the sample. The V call is TRBV3-1 (or the pseudogene TRBV3-2), the J call TRBJ2-6, with D possibly being TRBD1 (6 bases). Germline CDR1 and CDR2: LGHDT and YNNKEL (reference sequence). Trimming shortened V by 3 bases and J by 0 bases, and 6 bases separated the two germline ends. The CDR3 loop spans 15 amino acids. CDR3 coding DNA: TGTGCCAGCAGCCAGGACAGCTCTGGGGCCAACGTCCTGACTTTC. This gives the protein CASSQDSSGANVLTF.

As to this clone: The junction shows a germline mismatch at one end, possibly a read error. The rearrangement uses TRBV5-4 and TRBJ2-7, with 10 bases that match TRBD2. This CDR3 has 16 residues. CDR1 and CDR2 (germline): SGHNT, YYREEE (reference sequence). CDR3 DNA: TGTGCCAGCAGCCCGAGTCGGACTAGCGGAACTTCAGGGGGGGACTTC. Translation: CASSPSRTSGTSGGDF.

V usage is TRBV7-9 and J usage is TRBJ1-3; D is undetermined. The CDR3 is 16 residues long. The V end lost 3 bases, the J end lost 2 bases, and 14 bases lay between the germline ends. The germline gives CDR1 SEHNR, CDR2 FQNEAQ (reference sequence). For the CDR3, the DNA is TGTGCCAGCAGCTTCCTGCGGGGAGAGGCTGGAAACACCATATATTTT. Its protein is CASSFLRGEAGNTIYF.

This clone was recorded a few times. The chain joins TRBV10-3 to TRBJ1-2, with D tentatively TRBD1 (5 bases). Germline lookup yields CDR1 ENHRY and CDR2 SYGVKD. V was clipped by 6 bases and J by 5 bases, with 16 bases between them. CDR3 length: 14 amino acids. CDR3 DNA: TGTGCCATCAGCCAGGGACTGGAAATTTATGGCTACACCTTC. Protein product: CAISQGLEIYGYTF.

The chain combines TRBV20-1 with TRBJ1-3; D not certain. The CDR3 has 11 residues. V shed 6 bases and J shed 7 bases, with 10 bases lying between them. Germline V gene lookup returns CDR1 DFQATT and CDR2 SNEGSKA (reference sequence). As DNA, the CDR3 is TGCAGTGCGGTAGTATCGAACACCATATATTTT. It codes for CSAVVSNTIYF.

V usage is TRBV7-2 and J usage is TRBJ2-1; 10 bases align to TRBD2. The CDR3 sequence is 16 residues long. Per the germline V gene, CDR1 is SGHTA and CDR2 is FQGNSA. V lost 2 bases, J lost 8 bases, and 9 bases stayed unmatched. The DNA of the CDR3 is TGTGCCAGCAGCTTAATGTCCCAGCGGGAGGGCGATGAGCAGTTCTTC. Translating it yields CASSLMSQREGDEQFF.

V is TRBV6-4 and J is TRBJ2-7; TRBD2 matches 10 bases. The CDR3 length is 14 residues. Germline V gene lookup returns CDR1 MRHNA and CDR2 SNTAGT. The V gene end was trimmed by 4 bases and the J gene end by 6 bases; junction bases not matched to a gene: 6. The CDR3 loop is CASSAELAGSEQYF. CDR3 DNA sequence: TGTGCCAGCAGTGCTGAACTAGCGGGAAGCGAGCAGTACTTC.

In this sample, this clone turned up a few times. The chain employs TRBV14 and TRBJ2-7, with TRBD2 identical over 13 bases. Losses at the gene ends were 1 base for V and 2 bases for J; bases not matched to a gene: 11. CDR3 length: 19 residues. Germline lookup yields CDR1 SGHDN and CDR2 FVKESK. The CDR3 bases are TGTGCCAGCAGCCAAGGAGTACTAGCGGGAGGGCCTGGGCCCTACGAGCAGTACTTC. Protein sequence: CASSQGVLAGGPGPYEQYF.

The chain joins TRBV5-1 to TRBJ1-6; a weak D match, TRBD1 (5 bases). Germline V gene sequence: CDR1 SGHRS, CDR2 YFSETQ. V lost 5 bases, J lost 3 bases, and 12 bases lay in between. This CDR3 comprises 15 residues. The CDR3 sequence: CASRTGTNYNSPLHF. DNA for the CDR3: TGCGCCAGCAGGACCGGGACTAACTATAATTCACCCCTCCACTTT.

V is TRBV6-2 or TRBV6-3 and J is TRBJ1-2; maybe TRBD1 (6 bases). The germline V gene has CDR1 MNHEY and CDR2 SVGEGT. V was shortened by 5 bases and J by 8 bases, with 21 bases between the two germline ends. The CDR3 sequence is 15 residues long. CDR3 residues: CASSAGTWGLSGYTF. CDR3 DNA: TGTGCCAGCAGTGCCGGGACCTGGGGGCTTTCGGGCTACACCTTC.

This chain links TRBV11-1 with TRBJ2-1; D gene unclear. V lost 2 bases to trimming and J lost 5 bases, with 13 bases between them. Germline CDR1 SGHAT, CDR2 FQDESV (reference sequence). CDR3 length equals 15 residues. The CDR3 here is CASSLIPQENNEQFF. CDR3 DNA sequence: TGTGCCAGCAGCTTAATCCCTCAGGAAAACAATGAGCAGTTCTTC.

V is TRBV2 and J is TRBJ1-4; weak D call: TRBD1 (5 bases). This CDR3 has 17 amino acids. The germline V gene has CDR1 SNHLY and CDR2 FYNNEI. Trimming stripped 0 bases from V and 0 bases from J, with 11 bases between. The CDR3 region is CASSEAAGRATNEKLFF. Here the CDR3 DNA reads TGTGCCAGCAGTGAAGCGGCAGGGAGGGCAACTAATGAAAAACTGTTTTTT.